This TCR beta chain was observed in a study of post-analysis software for immune sequencing data. Of note for this clonotype: Its target is not known.

Study observations and caveats: Samples from a shared batch, those prepared together, strongly co-clustered by F measure. Five or six TRBV segments were significantly more frequent in patients than in controls. TRBV5-6, TRBV5-1 and TRBV20-1 were among these segments. Normalized Chao1 diversity in multiple sclerosis patients fell significantly below that of controls.

TCR beta libraries were prepared from cDNA with unique molecular identifiers. MiXCR, run by TCRdb on the PCR reads, gives a single entry per CDR3 protein. The table records roughly 800,000 distinct CDR3 sequences, 30% of them present only once. This CDR3 is 16 amino acids long. Trimming at V came to 4 bases and at J to 9 bases, leaving 10 bases not matched to a gene. Germline CDR1 MNHEY, CDR2 SMNVEV (reference sequence). This receptor was taken from a girl aged 5-17 years with multiple sclerosis. Sequencing used blood. This rearrangement joins TRBV27 to TRBJ2-1, with 12 bases that match TRBD2. The CDR3 nucleotides read TGTGCCAGCAGTTCTCCTAGCGGGGGGGCGGGCGGTGAGCAGTTCTTC. Translated: CASSSPSGGAGGEQFF.